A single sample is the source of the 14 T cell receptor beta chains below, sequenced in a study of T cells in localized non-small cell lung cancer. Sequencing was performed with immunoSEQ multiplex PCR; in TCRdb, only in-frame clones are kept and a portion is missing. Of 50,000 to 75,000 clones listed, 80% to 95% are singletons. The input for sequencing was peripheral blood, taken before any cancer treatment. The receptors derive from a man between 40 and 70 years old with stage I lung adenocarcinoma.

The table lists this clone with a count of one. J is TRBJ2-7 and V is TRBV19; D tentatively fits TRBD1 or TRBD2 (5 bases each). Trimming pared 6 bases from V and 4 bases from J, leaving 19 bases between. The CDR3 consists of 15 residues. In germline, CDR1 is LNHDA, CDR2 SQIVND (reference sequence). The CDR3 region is CASSYDSPSGYEQYF. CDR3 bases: TGTGCCAGTAGCTACGACAGTCCCTCGGGATACGAGCAGTACTTC.

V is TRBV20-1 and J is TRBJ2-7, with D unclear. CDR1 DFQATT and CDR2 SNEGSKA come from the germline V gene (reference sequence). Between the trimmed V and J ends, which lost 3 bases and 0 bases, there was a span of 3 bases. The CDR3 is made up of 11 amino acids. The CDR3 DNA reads TGCAGTGCTAGCAGCTCCTACGAGCAGTACTTC. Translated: CSASSSYEQYF.

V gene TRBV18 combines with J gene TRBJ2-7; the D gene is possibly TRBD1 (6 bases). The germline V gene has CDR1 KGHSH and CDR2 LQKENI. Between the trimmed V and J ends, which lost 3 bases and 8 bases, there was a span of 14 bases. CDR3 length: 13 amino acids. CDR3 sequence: CASSPGDKKKQYF. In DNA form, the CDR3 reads TGTGCCAGCTCACCGGGGGACAAAAAAAAGCAGTACTTC. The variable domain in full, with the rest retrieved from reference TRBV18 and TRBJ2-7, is NAGVMQNPRHLVRRRGQEARLRCSPMKGHSHVYWYRQLPEEGLKFMVYLQKENIIDESGMPKERFSAEFPKEGPSILRIQQVVRGDSAAYFCASSPGDKKKQYFGPGTRLTVT.

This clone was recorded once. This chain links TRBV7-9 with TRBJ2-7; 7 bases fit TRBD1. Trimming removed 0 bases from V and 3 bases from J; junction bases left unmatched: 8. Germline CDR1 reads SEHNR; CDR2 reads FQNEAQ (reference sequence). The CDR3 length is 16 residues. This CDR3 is CASSLAIGQEFYEQYF. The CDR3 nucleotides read TGTGCCAGCAGCTTAGCGATTGGACAGGAATTCTACGAGCAGTACTTC.

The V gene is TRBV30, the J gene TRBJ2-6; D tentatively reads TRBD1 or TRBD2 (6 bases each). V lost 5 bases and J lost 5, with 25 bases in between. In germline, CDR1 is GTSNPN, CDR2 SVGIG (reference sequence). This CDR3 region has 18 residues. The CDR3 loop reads CAWRRDIAMGIRANVLTF. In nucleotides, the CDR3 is TGTGCCTGGCGGAGGGACATCGCAATGGGTATTAGGGCCAACGTCCTGACTTTC.

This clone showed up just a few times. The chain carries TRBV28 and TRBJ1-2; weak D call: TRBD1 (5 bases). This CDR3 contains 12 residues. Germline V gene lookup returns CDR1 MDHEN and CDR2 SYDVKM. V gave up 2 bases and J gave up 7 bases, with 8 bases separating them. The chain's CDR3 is CASSLGGAGYTF. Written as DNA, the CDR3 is TGTGCCAGCAGTTTAGGAGGGGCTGGCTACACCTTC.

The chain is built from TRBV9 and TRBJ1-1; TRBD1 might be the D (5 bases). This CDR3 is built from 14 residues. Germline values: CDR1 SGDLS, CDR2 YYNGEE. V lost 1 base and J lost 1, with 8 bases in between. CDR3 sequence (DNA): TGTGCCAGCAGCGTAACAGGCGGGAACACTGAAGCTTTCTTT. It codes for CASSVTGGNTEAFF.

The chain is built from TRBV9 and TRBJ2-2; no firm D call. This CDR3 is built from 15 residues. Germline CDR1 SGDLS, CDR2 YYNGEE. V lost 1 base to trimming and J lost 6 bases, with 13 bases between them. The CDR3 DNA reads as TGTGCCAGCAGCGTATCGGGTGATTCGTCCGGGGAGCTGTTTTTT. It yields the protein CASSVSGDSSGELFF. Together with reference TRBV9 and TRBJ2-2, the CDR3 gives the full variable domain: DSGVTQTPKHLITATGQRVTLRCSPRSGDLSVYWYQQSLDQGLQFLIQYYNGEERAKGNILERFSAQQFPDLHSELNLSSLELGDSALYFCASSVSGDSSGELFFGEGSRLTVL.

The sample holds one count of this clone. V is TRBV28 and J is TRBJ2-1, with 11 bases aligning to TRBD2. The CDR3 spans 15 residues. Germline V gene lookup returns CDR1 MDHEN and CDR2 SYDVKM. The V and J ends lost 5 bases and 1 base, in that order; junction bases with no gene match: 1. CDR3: CASSRLAGSYNEQFF. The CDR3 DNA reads TGTGCCAGCAGTCGACTAGCGGGGTCCTACAATGAGCAGTTCTTC.

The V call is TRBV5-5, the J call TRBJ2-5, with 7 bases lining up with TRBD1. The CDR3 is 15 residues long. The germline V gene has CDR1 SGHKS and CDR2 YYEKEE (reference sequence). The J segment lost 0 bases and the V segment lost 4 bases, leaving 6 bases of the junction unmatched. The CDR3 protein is CASSPGDSNQETQYF. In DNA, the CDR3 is TGTGCCAGCAGCCCCGGGGACAGCAACCAAGAGACCCAGTACTTC.

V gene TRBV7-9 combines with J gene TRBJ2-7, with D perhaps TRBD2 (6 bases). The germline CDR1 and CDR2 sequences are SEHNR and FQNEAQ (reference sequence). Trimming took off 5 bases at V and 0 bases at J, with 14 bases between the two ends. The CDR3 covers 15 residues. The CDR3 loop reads CASSPRTTASYEQYF. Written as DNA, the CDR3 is TGTGCCAGCAGCCCGAGGACTACCGCCTCCTACGAGCAGTACTTC. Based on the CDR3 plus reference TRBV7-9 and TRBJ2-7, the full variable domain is DTGVSQNPRHKITKRGQNVTFRCDPISEHNRLYWYRQTLGQGPEFLTYFQNEAQLEKSRLLSDRFSAERPKGSFSTLEIQRTEQGDSAMYLCASSPRTTASYEQYFGPGTRLTVT.

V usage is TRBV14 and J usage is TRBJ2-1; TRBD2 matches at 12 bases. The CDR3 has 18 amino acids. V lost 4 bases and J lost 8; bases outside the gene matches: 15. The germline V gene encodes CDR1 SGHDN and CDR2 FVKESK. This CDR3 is CASSRATGLAGLGDEQFF. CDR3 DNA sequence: TGTGCCAGCAGCCGCGCAACAGGACTAGCGGGACTAGGCGATGAGCAGTTCTTC.

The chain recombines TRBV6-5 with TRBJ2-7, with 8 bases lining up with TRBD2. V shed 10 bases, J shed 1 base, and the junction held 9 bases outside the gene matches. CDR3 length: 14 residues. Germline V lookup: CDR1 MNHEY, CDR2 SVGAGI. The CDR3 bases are TGTGCCATCTCCGACCAGCGGGAGTCCTACGAGCAGTACTTC. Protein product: CAISDQRESYEQYF.

The CDR3 DNA reads as TGTGCCAGCAGCTTAAAGGGGGGCGCAGATACGCAGTATTTT. Translation: CASSLKGGADTQYF. The chain uses TRBV7-3 and TRBJ2-3; D may be TRBD1 or TRBD2 (6 bases each). Trimming removed 1 base at V and 4 bases at J, with 9 bases between. This CDR3 has 14 residues. Germline CDR1 SGHTA, CDR2 FQGTGA.